These 21 T cell receptor beta chains share one sample of origin, sequenced in a study of blood T cell repertoires in COVID-19. Profiled with immunoSEQ multiplex PCR; TCRdb holds only in-frame clones, not every one. The profile shows over 200,000 clones, approximately 88% of them singletons. The sample was PBMCs or T cells enriched from blood (not recorded which). Receptors originate from a woman aged 30 to 39 who had been exposed to COVID-19.

The CDR3 DNA reads TGTGCCAGCAGCCAATCTTTACTAGCGGGAGGGAACACAGATACGCAGTATTTT. Translating gives CASSQSLLAGGNTDTQYF. J is TRBJ2-3 and V is TRBV11-2, with 13 bases fitting TRBD2. This CDR3 is 18 amino acids long. J was trimmed by 2 bases and V by 5 bases; bases with no gene match: 10. Germline loops: CDR1 SGHAT, CDR2 FQNNGV.

This clone came up once. The V call is TRBV12-5, the J call TRBJ1-4, with 8 bases lining up with TRBD1. Germline V gene data show CDR1 as LGHNT and CDR2 as FRNRAP. This CDR3 is 15 amino acids long. The J segment lost 4 bases and the V segment lost 4 bases, leaving 5 bases of the junction unmatched. The CDR3 here is CASGSDRGYNEKLFF. CDR3 sequence (DNA): TGTGCTAGTGGTTCCGACAGGGGCTATAATGAAAAACTGTTTTTT.

This clone was found once. The chain uses TRBV5-6 and TRBJ2-2; 8 bases are a match to TRBD2. Germline lookup yields CDR1 SGHDT and CDR2 YYEEEE. The junction had 6 bases not matched to a gene; V was cut back by 4 bases and J by 4 bases. The CDR3 covers 15 residues. The CDR3 DNA follows: TGTGCCAGCAGCCTGGGACTAGTAAGCACCGGGGAGCTGTTTTTT. The encoded protein is CASSLGLVSTGELFF.

The DNA for the CDR3 is TGTGCCAGCAGCCAAGGGAGGGAGGCTAATGAAAAACTGTTTTTT. This translates into CASSQGREANEKLFF. The chain carries TRBV4-2 and TRBJ1-4; D is undetermined. This CDR3 region has 15 residues. Germline V gives CDR1 LGHNA, CDR2 YNFKEQ. V was cut by 1 base and J by 3 bases, with 9 bases left in between.

This clone has only one observation. V and J are TRBV11-2 and TRBJ2-3; no clear D. The CDR3 length is 14 residues. V lost 1 base to trimming and J lost 2 bases, with 7 bases between them. The germline V gene encodes CDR1 SGHAT and CDR2 FQNNGV. CDR3 residues: CASSLGVTTDTQYF. CDR3 sequence (DNA): TGTGCCAGCAGCTTAGGAGTAACCACAGATACGCAGTATTTT.

The gene calls are TRBV6-5 and TRBJ2-7; the match to TRBD2 covers 7 bases. The CDR3 has 14 residues. Germline V gene sequence: CDR1 MNHEY, CDR2 SVGAGI. V dropped 11 bases and J dropped 2; count of bases not matched to a gene: 12. The CDR3 DNA follows: TGTGCCGTCCCGGTAAGCGGGACCCCCTACGAGCAGTACTTC. Protein sequence: CAVPVSGTPYEQYF.

This clone was picked up one time. The chain carries TRBV5-6 and TRBJ1-2; 9 nucleotides match TRBD1. V dropped 5 bases and J dropped 5; count of bases not matched to a gene: 13. CDR1 and CDR2 (germline): SGHDT, YYEEEE. The CDR3 sequence is 16 residues long. CDR3 sequence (DNA): TGTGCCAGCAGTCCACTCACAGGGGGCGTTCGATATGGCTACACCTTC. Protein: CASSPLTGGVRYGYTF.

The V call is TRBV7-8, the J call TRBJ1-1; 8 nucleotides line up with TRBD1. Germline CDR1 reads SGHVS; CDR2 reads FQNEAQ. This CDR3 spans 13 amino acids. Trimming at V came to 7 bases and at J to 5 bases, leaving 6 bases not matched to a gene. As DNA, the CDR3 is TGTGCCAGCATCCCCAGGGGGCATACTGAAGCTTTCTTT. Translation: CASIPRGHTEAFF.

CDR3 in amino acids: CASSATSGSTDTQYF. The CDR3 bases are TGTGCCAGCAGCGCGACTAGCGGGAGTACAGATACGCAGTATTTT. V usage is TRBV5-4 and J usage is TRBJ2-3; 12 nucleotides align to TRBD2. The CDR3 is 15 amino acids. Germline CDR1 is SGHNT and CDR2 is YYREEE (reference sequence). J lost 3 bases, V lost 4 bases, and 3 bases had no gene match. Supplemented by reference TRBV5-4 and TRBJ2-3, the full variable domain reads ETGVTQSPTHLIKTRGQQVTLRCSSQSGHNTVSWYQQALGQGPQFIFQYYREEENGRGNFPPRFSGLQFPNYSSELNVNALELDDSALYLCASSATSGSTDTQYFGPGTRLTVL.

The chain is built from TRBV2 and TRBJ2-7; 9 positions match TRBD1. This CDR3 contains 15 residues. CDR1 is SNHLY and CDR2 is FYNNEI in the germline V gene. Trimming took 7 bases from V and 4 from J; bases not matched to a gene: 11. CDR3 sequence: CASTRGGQGVYEQYF. CDR3 nucleotide sequence: TGTGCCAGCACCAGAGGGGGACAGGGAGTGTACGAGCAGTACTTC.

The chain employs TRBV4-2 and TRBJ1-4; 8 bases match TRBD1. The trim removed 7 bases at V and 7 bases at J, leaving 5 bases unmatched. The CDR3 is made up of 13 amino acids. The V gene's germline CDR1 is LGHNA and CDR2 YNFKEQ. The CDR3 here is CASKDREGEKLFF. CDR3 in DNA: TGTGCCAGCAAGGACAGGGAGGGTGAAAAACTGTTTTTT.

The chain's CDR3 is CASSPGGLQETQYF. The CDR3 DNA follows: TGTGCCAGCAGCCCAGGGGGCCTCCAAGAGACCCAGTACTTC. The chain uses TRBV11-3 and TRBJ2-5, with TRBD1 identical over 8 bases. The CDR3 length is 14 residues. J lost 1 base, V lost 5 bases, and 3 bases had no gene match. In germline, CDR1 is SGHNT, CDR2 YENEEA.

This clone was seen more than once but under ten times. The rearrangement links TRBV28 to TRBJ2-3; maybe TRBD1 (5 bases). Germline CDR1 MDHEN, CDR2 SYDVKM. Trimming took off 5 bases at V and 4 bases at J, with 13 bases between the two ends. The CDR3 has 14 residues. In DNA form, the CDR3 reads TGTGCCAGCAGTCCAAGGGGTTTAGCAGATACGCAGTATTTT. It is translated as CASSPRGLADTQYF. Full variable domain (outside the CDR3, taken from reference TRBV28 and TRBJ2-3): DVKVTQSSRYLVKRTGEKVFLECVQDMDHENMFWYRQDPGLGLRLIYFSYDVKMKEKGDIPEGYSVSREKKERFSLILESASTNQTSMYLCASSPRGLADTQYFGPGTRLTVL.

The chain combines TRBV23-1 with TRBJ2-5; the D gene is possibly TRBD2 (5 bases). TRBV23-1 is designated an ORF whose function remains uncertain. The CDR3 sequence is 16 residues long. The ends were cut back, 4 bases at V and 7 bases at J, with 22 bases in the middle. This CDR3 is CASSLFLEACWATQYF. The CDR3 bases are TGCGCCAGCAGTCTATTTTTGGAGGCCTGTTGGGCGACCCAGTACTTC.

This chain uses TRBV28 with TRBJ2-3, with TRBD1 identical over 9 bases. This CDR3 has 14 amino acids. V gave up 5 bases and J gave up 4 bases; unmatched junction bases: 4. Germline CDR1 MDHEN, CDR2 SYDVKM. CDR3 loop: CASSPDRGADTQYF. As DNA, the CDR3 is TGTGCCAGCAGTCCGGACAGGGGCGCAGATACGCAGTATTTT. The full variable domain, completed using reference TRBV28 and TRBJ2-3, is DVKVTQSSRYLVKRTGEKVFLECVQDMDHENMFWYRQDPGLGLRLIYFSYDVKMKEKGDIPEGYSVSREKKERFSLILESASTNQTSMYLCASSPDRGADTQYFGPGTRLTVL.

The chain recombines TRBV7-9 with TRBJ1-1; 12 nucleotides match TRBD1. From germline, CDR1 is SEHNR and CDR2 FQNEAQ (reference sequence). V gave up 2 bases and J gave up 2 bases; unmatched junction bases: 9. The CDR3 loop spans 18 amino acids. For the CDR3, the DNA is TGTGCCAGCAGCTTAACCATGGGACAGGGGGCGTTTAACACTGAAGCTTTCTTT. Its protein is CASSLTMGQGAFNTEAFF.

This clone was picked up one time. CDR3 sequence (DNA): TGTGCCAGCAGCTTGGACAGGGGGAACGAAGAGACCCAGTACTTC. This encodes CASSLDRGNEETQYF. The chain uses TRBV11-3 and TRBJ2-5, with 10 nucleotides matching TRBD1. CDR3 size: 15 residues. V lost 3 bases and J lost 3; bases outside the gene matches: 4. Germline CDR1 and CDR2: SGHNT and YENEEA.

The chain is built from TRBV5-4 and TRBJ2-1; TRBD2 matches at 8 bases. V lost 3 bases, J lost 5 bases, and 10 bases stayed unmatched. Germline CDR1 and CDR2: SGHNT and YYREEE (reference sequence). The CDR3 has 16 amino acids. The CDR3 reads CASSSLAGIVNNEQFF. The CDR3 bases are TGTGCCAGCAGCTCCTTAGCGGGAATCGTCAACAATGAGCAGTTCTTC.

This clone was observed a single time. The chain joins TRBV15 to TRBJ1-3; 7 bases map to TRBD1. The CDR3 covers 15 residues. Germline CDR1 is LNHNV and CDR2 is YYDKDF (reference sequence). The J segment lost 0 bases and the V segment lost 4 bases, leaving 3 bases of the junction unmatched. In DNA, the CDR3 is TGTGCCACCAGCACGAACAGGGGCTCTGGAAACACCATATATTTT. This translates into CATSTNRGSGNTIYF.

The chain uses TRBV30 and TRBJ2-3, with TRBD2 identical over 9 bases. V was clipped by 2 bases and J by 1 base; unmatched bases: 10. This CDR3 comprises 17 residues. Germline V CDR1 and CDR2: GTSNPN, SVGIG (reference sequence). As DNA, the CDR3 is TGTGCCTGGAGTAGTCGGATCAGCGGGAGGCGCACAGATACGCAGTATTTT. Residues: CAWSSRISGRRTDTQYF.

The chain carries TRBV18 and TRBJ1-2; D uncertain. V was shortened by 3 bases and J by 5 bases, with 19 bases between the two germline ends. The CDR3 consists of 16 residues. Germline assignment: CDR1 KGHSH and CDR2 LQKENI. The CDR3 bases are TGTGCCAGCTCACCCCTCTCAGGAGGGATGGAGTATGGCTACACCTTC. Translated: CASSPLSGGMEYGYTF.